The entry below describes one TCR beta chain. The antigen remains undetermined. This entry comes from a study of stem cell transplantation in POMP-related autoinflammatory disease. Study overall: Impaired MHC class I-dependent CD8+ differentiation was hypothesized from defective thymoproteasomes. Pre-transplant patients had naive-skewed CD4+ T cells and few CD8+ T cells.

General study results and limits: Fewer unique TRB V-J gene pairings were identified in patients with PRAID. A trend toward lower repertoire diversity and greater clonality appeared in every analyzed T-cell subset of PRAID patients.

The V gene's germline CDR1 is SGHKS and CDR2 YYEKEE (reference sequence). The length of the CDR3 is 14 residues. V was cut by 2 bases and J by 5 bases, with 14 bases left in between. Repertoires were generated with immunoSEQ multiplex PCR, while TCRdb's copy carries only in-frame clones and drops some. The top ten hold 0.7% to 0.9% of the sample, which has over 30,000 clones, almost 90% seen once. Sequenced here: CD4+ T cells from PBMCs, sampled before stem cell transplantation. V gene TRBV5-5 combines with J gene TRBJ2-7; D is perhaps TRBD1 or TRBD2 (5 bases each). This sequence originates from a human donor with POMP-related autoinflammation and immune dysregulation (PRAID). The CDR3 bases are TGTGCCAGCAGCTTTGCCAGAGGGGCCGACGAGCAGTACTTC. This codes for CASSFARGADEQYF.